This T cell receptor (beta chain) was recovered during a study of sequential checkpoint blockade in melanoma. Across the study: Each arm's sequence ended with maintenance nivolumab.

Sample treatment: randomized to nivolumab then ipilimumab (arm A) or the reverse (arm B). No patient had prior DNA-damaging chemotherapy. Live CD3+CD8+ CD19− CD56− cells were sorted from PBMCs. Sequencing used immunoSEQ multiplex PCR; TCRdb keeps in-frame clones, though not all of them. The top ten clones hold 30% to 35% of a sample with 15,000 to 20,000 clones, around 76% of them seen once. The source material was CD8+ T cells sorted from blood (inferred from file names), sampled from a patient given nivolumab and ipilimumab in sequence. The sequence was obtained from a human donor with melanoma.

The CDR3 coding sequence is TGTGCCAGCAGTTACGAGGGCCCGAACACCGGGGAGCTGTTTTTT. Amino acids: CASSYEGPNTGELFF. The chain joins TRBV6-6 to TRBJ2-2; D possibly corresponds to TRBD2 (5 bases). The germline V gene has CDR1 MNHNY and CDR2 SVGAGI (reference sequence). Deletions cut 2 bases from V and 0 bases from J, with 7 bases between. The CDR3 is 15 amino acids.